This T cell receptor (beta chain) was retrieved from a study of T cell clusters in autoimmune cytopenias (dated by TCRdb to the late 2010s). Notes on the research overall: TRB sequencing reached a median depth of approximately 50,000 reads per sample and yielded a median of about 2,400 distinct TRB clonotypes per sample. The study was designed to test whether a disease-specific immune repertoire signature usable as a blood-based biomarker is carried by autoimmune cytopenia patients. Alongside healthy, CLL and autoimmune hepatitis controls, autoimmune cytopenia patients had their peripheral blood TRB and IGH repertoires sequenced at active disease and again during treatment follow-up.

TRB amplification used roughly 0.25 ug of peripheral blood genomic DNA, around 40,000 genome equivalents, per sample. The paper's findings and limits, for the study overall: In the comparison of secondary cytopenia with CLL, the cluster-lack signature was not observed, apparently because the dominant lymphoma-associated repertoire masked the signature. Shifts in the TRB repertoire, including less even repertoires in secondary cytopenia and CLL, were mostly a reflection of lymphoma bias and not of autoimmunity. GLIPH suggested that primary autoimmune cytopenia patients lacked physiological T cell clusters: 45 to 55 clusters were exclusive to healthy donors versus some 18 exclusive to patients. The T cell clusters were only ever defined in silico, so experimental validation of their functional role was still needed. Almost three-fold more exclusive TRB clusters were observed in healthy donors than in active autoimmune hepatitis patients, consistent with an autoimmunity-wide signature.

Note on this clonotype: This receptor's antigen is unknown.

Looking up the germline V gene yields CDR1 LGHNA and CDR2 YSLEER. Spanning cysteine to phenylalanine, the CDR3 consists of 15 amino acids. The DNA is not on file. To amplify TRB rearrangements, a touch-down multiplex PCR protocol was run with the TRB-A and TRB-B primer pools combined in a single tube. Two consecutive PCR reactions with Phusion HS II polymerase added Illumina adapters and sample indices to the amplicons. Amplicons were gel-purified with the NucleoSpin Gel and PCR Clean-up kit, then quantified by Qubit and quality-checked on an Agilent 2100 Bioanalyzer. Sequencing of the libraries was performed on an Illumina MiSeq with 600-cycle, single-indexed, paired-end runs. Under the source paper's analysis protocol: Alignment and assembly of TRB reads were performed with MiXCR version 2.1.12 and the default MiXCR reference library. Each unique CDR3 nucleotide sequence defined a clone, and only productive sequences with at least two reads were analysed. Alpha-parameterized diversity profiles (alpha 0 to 5), including the Shannon (alpha 1) and Simpson (alpha 2) indices, were computed with an R script to assess repertoire diversity. The tcR package was used to compute combinatorial TRB VJ usage, and cohorts were compared on this usage by principal component analysis with ade4. GLIPH was used to cluster TCRbeta CDR3s in pairs of cohorts matched for age and read depth, and a Wilcoxon test was used to compare cluster frequencies. TCRdb reprocessed the reads and lists each CDR3 protein sequence as a single entry, with no DNA. TCRdb's processing, not the authors', yielded these V and J calls. The data table for this sample lists about 6,000 distinct CDR3 sequences. The ten largest clones add up to over 15% of the sample.

The clonotype was recovered from a human donor with an autoimmune cytopenia or autoimmune hepatitis (not recorded which). Source material: peripheral blood. The chain links TRBV4-3 with TRBJ2-7. This receptor has the CDR3 CASSQDPMGPYEQYF.